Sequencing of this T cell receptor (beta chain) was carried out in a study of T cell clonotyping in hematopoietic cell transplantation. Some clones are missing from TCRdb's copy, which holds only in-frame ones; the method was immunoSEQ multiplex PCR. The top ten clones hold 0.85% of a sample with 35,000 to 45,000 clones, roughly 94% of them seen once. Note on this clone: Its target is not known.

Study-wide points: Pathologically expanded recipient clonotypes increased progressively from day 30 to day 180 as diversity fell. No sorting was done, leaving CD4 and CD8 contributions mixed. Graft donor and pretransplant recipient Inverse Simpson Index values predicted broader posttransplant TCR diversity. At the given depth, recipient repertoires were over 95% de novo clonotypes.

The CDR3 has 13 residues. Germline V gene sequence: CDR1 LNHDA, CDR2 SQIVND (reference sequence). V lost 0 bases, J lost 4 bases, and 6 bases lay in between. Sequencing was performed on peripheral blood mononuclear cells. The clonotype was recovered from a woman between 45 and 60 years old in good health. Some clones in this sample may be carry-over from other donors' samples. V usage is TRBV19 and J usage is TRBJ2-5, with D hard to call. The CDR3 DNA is TGTGCCAGTAGTATAGATGGGCCAGAGACCCAGTACTTC. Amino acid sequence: CASSIDGPETQYF.